These 12 T cell receptor beta chains originate from one sample sequenced in a study of early stage breast cancer tumors. Here immunoSEQ multiplex PCR was the method, and the copy in TCRdb shows in-frame clones only, minus some. This table holds some 29,000 clones, almost 85% found once. What was sequenced was blood. The origin of the receptors is a person in their fifties with breast cancer.

This clone came up once. This chain joins TRBV5-5 and TRBJ1-2; D remains ambiguous. The CDR3 is 13 residues long. CDR1 and CDR2 (germline): SGHKS, YYEKEE (reference sequence). V gave up 3 bases and J gave up 7 bases, with 13 bases separating them. This CDR3 reads CASSWTPRGGYTF. DNA of the CDR3: TGTGCCAGCAGCTGGACCCCTCGGGGTGGCTACACCTTC.

This clone appeared once. The chain has TRBV18 and TRBJ2-5; 8 bases are a match to TRBD2. V lost 5 bases, J lost 2 bases, and 13 bases stayed unmatched. Germline values: CDR1 KGHSH, CDR2 LQKENI. This CDR3 has 17 amino acids. The CDR3 is CASSSTRGGRGQETQYF. CDR3 in DNA: TGTGCCAGCTCAAGTACTCGGGGGGGCCGGGGACAAGAGACCCAGTACTTC.

The chain employs TRBV5-1 and TRBJ2-3; TRBD1 aligns across 7 bases. Germline values: CDR1 SGHRS, CDR2 YFSETQ. V lost 4 bases to trimming and J lost 2 bases; unmatched junction nucleotides: 4. CDR3 length: 14 residues. CDR3 nucleotide sequence: TGCGCCAGCAGCCAGGGGGAGTCCACAGATACGCAGTATTTT. It yields the protein CASSQGESTDTQYF.

Here the CDR3 reads CASSVDGRQETQYF. CDR3 coding DNA: TGTGCCAGCAGCGTAGACGGTAGACAAGAGACCCAGTACTTC. The chain recombines TRBV9 with TRBJ2-5, with D unclear. Trimming cost V 0 bases and J 2 bases, with 8 bases left between them. Germline V gene lookup returns CDR1 SGDLS and CDR2 YYNGEE. The CDR3 has 14 residues.

As DNA, the CDR3 is TGCGCCAGCAGCCAAGTCTGGGGGATTGGGCAGCCCCAGCATTTT. Residues: CASSQVWGIGQPQHF. This chain joins TRBV4-1 and TRBJ1-5; weak D call: TRBD1 (5 bases). The CDR3 consists of 15 residues. In germline, CDR1 is MGHRA, CDR2 YSYEKL. Between the trimmed V and J ends, which lost 1 base and 7 bases, there was a span of 14 bases.

The chain links TRBV7-3 to TRBJ1-6; D might be TRBD1 (6 bases). Germline CDR1 and CDR2: SGHTA and FQGTGA. CDR3 length: 15 amino acids. V was trimmed by 2 bases and J by 10 bases, leaving 15 bases between them. The CDR3 DNA sequence: TGTGCCAGCAGCTTAGGGGTCGGGGGGCCCTCACCCCTCCACTTT. Its translation: CASSLGVGGPSPLHF.

This sequence joins TRBV28 and TRBJ2-6; D is unresolved. Germline V gives CDR1 MDHEN, CDR2 SYDVKM. CDR3 length: 15 residues. V lost 2 bases and J lost 0, with 5 bases in between. The CDR3 here is CASSLGRSGANVLTF. CDR3 in DNA: TGTGCCAGCAGTTTAGGCCGCTCTGGGGCCAACGTCCTGACTTTC.

This clone occurred a few times. The chain couples TRBV6-1 to TRBJ2-7, with 10 bases aligning to TRBD1. Germline V gene lookup returns CDR1 MNHNS and CDR2 SASEGT. The CDR3 sequence is 15 residues long. With V trimmed by 1 base and J by 0 bases, 0 bases remained unmatched. Written as DNA, the CDR3 is TGTGCCAGCAGTGAAGGGACAGGGGGCTCCTACGAGCAGTACTTC. This encodes CASSEGTGGSYEQYF.

This clone occurred once. V gene TRBV19 combines with J gene TRBJ2-1; 7 nucleotides agree with TRBD2. CDR3 length: 15 amino acids. Losses at the gene ends were 7 bases for V and 4 bases for J; bases not matched to a gene: 10. Germline V gives CDR1 LNHDA, CDR2 SQIVND (reference sequence). CDR3 sequence: CASNTWPSGYNEQFF. CDR3 nucleotides: TGTGCCAGTAACACGTGGCCTAGCGGATACAATGAGCAGTTCTTC.

This CDR3 is CASSPSYSNQPQHF. The CDR3 region has the DNA TGTGCCAGCAGCCCCTCGTATAGCAATCAGCCCCAGCATTTT. The V gene is TRBV6-5, the J gene TRBJ1-5; D ambiguous. This CDR3 has 14 amino acids. The germline V gene encodes CDR1 MNHEY and CDR2 SVGAGI. V lost 6 bases, J lost 0 bases, and 9 bases lay in between.

The rearrangement joins TRBV19 to TRBJ1-2; TRBD1 matches 12 bases. The V gene's germline CDR1 is LNHDA and CDR2 SQIVND (reference sequence). CDR3 length: 15 residues. The junction had 7 bases not matched to a gene; V was cut back by 3 bases and J by 8 bases. The CDR3 DNA reads as TGTGCCAGTAGTATTCACGGGGACAGGGGGCGAGGCTACACCTTC. Its translation: CASSIHGDRGRGYTF.

V gene TRBV5-1 combines with J gene TRBJ2-7; TRBD1 might be the D (5 bases). CDR1 is SGHRS and CDR2 is YFSETQ in the germline V gene. This CDR3 is 17 amino acids long. V lost 1 base and J 0 bases, leaving 17 bases between the germline ends. DNA for the CDR3: TGCGCCAGCAGCTTGTCATCTCGAGGCAGGGTCTCCTACGAGCAGTACTTC. Translation: CASSLSSRGRVSYEQYF.